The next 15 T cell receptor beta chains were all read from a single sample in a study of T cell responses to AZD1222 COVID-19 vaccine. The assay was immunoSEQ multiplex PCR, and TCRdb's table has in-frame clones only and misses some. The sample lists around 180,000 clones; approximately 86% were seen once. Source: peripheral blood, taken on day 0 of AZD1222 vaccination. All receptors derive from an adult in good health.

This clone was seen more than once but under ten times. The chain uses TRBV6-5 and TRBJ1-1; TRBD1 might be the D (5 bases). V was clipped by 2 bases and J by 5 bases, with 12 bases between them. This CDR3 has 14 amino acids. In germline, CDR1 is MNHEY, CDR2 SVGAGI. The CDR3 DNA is TGTGCCAGCAGTTACCTCCAGGGAGGAACTGAAGCTTTCTTT. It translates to CASSYLQGGTEAFF.

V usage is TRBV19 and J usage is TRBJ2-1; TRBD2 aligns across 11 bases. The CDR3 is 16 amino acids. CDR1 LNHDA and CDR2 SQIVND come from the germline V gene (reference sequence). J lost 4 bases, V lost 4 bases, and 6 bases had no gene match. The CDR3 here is CASSNFLAGGYNEQFF. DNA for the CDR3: TGTGCCAGTAGTAATTTTCTAGCGGGAGGTTACAATGAGCAGTTCTTC.

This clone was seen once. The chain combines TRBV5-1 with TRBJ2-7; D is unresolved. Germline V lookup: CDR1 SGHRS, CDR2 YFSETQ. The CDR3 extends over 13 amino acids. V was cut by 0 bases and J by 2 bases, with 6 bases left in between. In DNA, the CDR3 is TGCGCCAGCAGCTTGGCGAGAGCCTACGAGCAGTACTTC. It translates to CASSLARAYEQYF. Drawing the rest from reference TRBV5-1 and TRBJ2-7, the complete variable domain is KAGVTQTPRYLIKTRGQQVTLSCSPISGHRSVSWYQQTPGQGLQFLFEYFSETQRNKGNFPGRFSGRQFSNSRSEMNVSTLELGDSALYLCASSLARAYEQYFGPGTRLTVT.

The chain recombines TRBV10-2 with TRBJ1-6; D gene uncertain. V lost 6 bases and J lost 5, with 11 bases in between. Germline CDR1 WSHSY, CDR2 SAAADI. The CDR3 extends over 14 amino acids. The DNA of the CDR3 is TGCGCCAGCAGCGGAGACGGCCATAATTCACCCCTCCACTTT. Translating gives CASSGDGHNSPLHF.

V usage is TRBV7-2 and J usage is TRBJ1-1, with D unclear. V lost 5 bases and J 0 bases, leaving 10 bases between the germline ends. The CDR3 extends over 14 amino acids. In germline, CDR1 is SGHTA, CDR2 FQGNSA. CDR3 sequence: CASSQPPLNTEAFF. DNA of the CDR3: TGTGCCAGCAGCCAACCTCCTCTGAACACTGAAGCTTTCTTT.

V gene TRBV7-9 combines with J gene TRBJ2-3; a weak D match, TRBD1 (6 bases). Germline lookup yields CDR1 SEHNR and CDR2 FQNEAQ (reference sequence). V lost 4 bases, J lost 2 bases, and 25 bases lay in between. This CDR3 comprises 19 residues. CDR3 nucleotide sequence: TGTGCCAGCAGCTCCCCTCTAACCCCAGGGACAAGAGCCACAGATACGCAGTATTTT. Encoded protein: CASSSPLTPGTRATDTQYF.

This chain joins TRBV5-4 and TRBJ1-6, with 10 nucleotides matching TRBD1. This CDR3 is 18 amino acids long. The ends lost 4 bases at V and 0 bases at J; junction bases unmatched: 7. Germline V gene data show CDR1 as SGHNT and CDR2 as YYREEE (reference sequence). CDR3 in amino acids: CASSPDRGLSSYNSPLHF. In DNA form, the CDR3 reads TGTGCCAGCAGCCCAGACAGGGGGCTAAGCTCCTATAATTCACCCCTCCACTTT.

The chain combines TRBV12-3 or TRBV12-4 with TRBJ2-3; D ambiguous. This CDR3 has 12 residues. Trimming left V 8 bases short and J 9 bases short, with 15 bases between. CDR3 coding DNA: TGTGCCAGCGGCCCGCCCGGCATAACGCAGTATTTT. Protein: CASGPPGITQYF.

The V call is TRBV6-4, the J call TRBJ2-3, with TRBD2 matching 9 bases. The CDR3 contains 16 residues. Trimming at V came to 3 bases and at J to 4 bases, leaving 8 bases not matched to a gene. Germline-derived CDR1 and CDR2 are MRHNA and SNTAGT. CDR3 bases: TGTGCCAGCAGTGATGGGGTAGCGGGAGCCCCAGATACGCAGTATTTT. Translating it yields CASSDGVAGAPDTQYF.

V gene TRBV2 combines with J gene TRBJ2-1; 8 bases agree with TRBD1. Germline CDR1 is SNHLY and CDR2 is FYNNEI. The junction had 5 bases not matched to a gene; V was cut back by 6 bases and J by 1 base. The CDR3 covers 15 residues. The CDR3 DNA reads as TGTGCCAGCAGCCCACAGGGGGTTTCCTACAATGAGCAGTTCTTC. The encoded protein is CASSPQGVSYNEQFF.

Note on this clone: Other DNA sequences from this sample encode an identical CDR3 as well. CDR3 sequence (DNA): TGTGCCAGCTCACCGAGGACAGATACGCAGTATTTT. Its translation is CASSPRTDTQYF. The chain couples TRBV18 to TRBJ2-3; D is ambiguous. The germline CDR1 and CDR2 sequences are KGHSH and LQKENI. V was trimmed by 3 bases and J by 3 bases, leaving 4 bases between them. The CDR3 runs 12 residues.

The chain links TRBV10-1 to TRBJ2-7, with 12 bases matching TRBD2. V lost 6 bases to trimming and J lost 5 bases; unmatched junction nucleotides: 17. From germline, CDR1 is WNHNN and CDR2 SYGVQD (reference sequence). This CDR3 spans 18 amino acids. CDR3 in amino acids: CASSSGLAGGKRIHEQYF. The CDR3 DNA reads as TGCGCCAGCAGCTCGGGACTAGCGGGTGGGAAGAGGATCCACGAGCAGTACTTC.

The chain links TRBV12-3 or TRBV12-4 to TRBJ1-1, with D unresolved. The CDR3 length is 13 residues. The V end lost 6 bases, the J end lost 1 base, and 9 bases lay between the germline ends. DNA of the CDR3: TGTGCCAGCAGCCGGGATCCGAACACTGAAGCTTTCTTT. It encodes CASSRDPNTEAFF.

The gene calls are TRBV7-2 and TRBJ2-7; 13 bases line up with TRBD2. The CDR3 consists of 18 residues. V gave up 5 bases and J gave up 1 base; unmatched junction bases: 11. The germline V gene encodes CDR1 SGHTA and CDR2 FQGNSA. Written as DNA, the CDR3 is TGTGCCAGCAGCCCGACCGGGACTAGCGGGATGGCTTCCTACGAGCAGTACTTC. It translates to CASSPTGTSGMASYEQYF.

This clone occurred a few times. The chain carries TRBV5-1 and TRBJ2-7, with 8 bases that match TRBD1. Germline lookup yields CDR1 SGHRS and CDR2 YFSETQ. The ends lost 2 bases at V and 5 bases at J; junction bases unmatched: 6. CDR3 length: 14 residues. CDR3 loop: CASSFGQGGHEQYF. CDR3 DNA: TGCGCCAGCAGCTTTGGACAGGGCGGGCACGAGCAGTACTTC.